What follows are 15 T cell receptor beta chains derived from one specimen sequenced in a study of blood T cell repertoires in COVID-19. Produced via immunoSEQ multiplex PCR; TCRdb's table is partial and in-frame only. This sample has some 300,000 clones, with about 87% found just once. The sample comprised peripheral blood. Receptors originate from a woman in her fifties or sixties with COVID-19, enrolled during active disease.

The chain combines TRBV30 with TRBJ2-3, with D perhaps matching TRBD1 (6 bases). The ends were cut back, 4 bases at V and 1 base at J, with 9 bases in the middle. The CDR3 has 13 amino acids. The germline CDR1 and CDR2 sequences are GTSNPN and SVGIG (reference sequence). The CDR3 sequence is CAWNRDGTDTQYF. The CDR3 coding sequence is TGTGCCTGGAACAGGGACGGCACAGATACGCAGTATTTT. Full variable domain (outside the CDR3, taken from reference TRBV30 and TRBJ2-3): SQTIHQWPATLVQPVGSPLSLECTVEGTSNPNLYWYRQAAGRGLQLLFYSVGIGQISSEVPQNLSASRPQDRQFILSSKKLLLSDSGFYLCAWNRDGTDTQYFGPGTRLTVL.

The chain has TRBV30 and TRBJ1-2, with D maybe TRBD1 (5 bases). The CDR3 has 17 residues. Germline CDR1 and CDR2: GTSNPN and SVGIG (reference sequence). Trimming stripped 3 bases from V and 3 bases from J, with 23 bases between. The DNA of the CDR3 is TGTGCCTGGAGCGCAAACGTACGACAGACTCTCGACTATGGCTACACCTTC. It translates to CAWSANVRQTLDYGYTF.

This chain connects TRBV19 to TRBJ2-7; tentatively, D is TRBD1 (6 bases). Germline CDR1 is LNHDA and CDR2 is SQIVND (reference sequence). The CDR3 loop spans 15 amino acids. V dropped 5 bases and J dropped 4 bases, with 18 bases sitting between them. The CDR3 sequence is CASSHTGTPTYEQYF. DNA for the CDR3: TGTGCCAGTAGTCATACCGGGACACCTACTTACGAGCAGTACTTC.

CDR3 DNA: TGTGCCAGCAGTGACCCGGCTGGAAACACCATATATTTT. Its protein product is CASSDPAGNTIYF. V is TRBV2 and J is TRBJ1-3; D is undetermined. V was trimmed by 3 bases and J by 2 bases, leaving 5 bases between them. The germline CDR1 and CDR2 sequences are SNHLY and FYNNEI. The CDR3 runs 13 residues.

This CDR3 is CASTREGYSDTQYF. The CDR3 DNA follows: TGTGCCAGCACCAGGGAGGGGTATTCAGATACGCAGTATTTT. The rearrangement joins TRBV25-1 to TRBJ2-3, with TRBD2 matching 7 bases. Germline V gene data show CDR1 as MGHDK and CDR2 as SYGVNS. The CDR3 spans 14 residues. V gave up 7 bases and J gave up 4 bases; unmatched junction bases: 8.

This clone was detected a few times. Other DNA sequences in this specimen translate into the identical CDR3. The rearrangement uses TRBV11-3 and TRBJ1-2; the D is unclear. This CDR3 comprises 12 residues. Germline V gene data show CDR1 as SGHNT and CDR2 as YENEEA. Between the trimmed V and J ends, which lost 6 bases and 5 bases, there was a span of 10 bases. As DNA, the CDR3 is TGTGCCAGCAGTGGTCAGAATTATGGCTACACCTTC. Protein: CASSGQNYGYTF.

The chain links TRBV11-2 to TRBJ2-1; 9 bases map to TRBD1. The CDR3 contains 15 residues. Per the germline V gene, CDR1 is SGHAT and CDR2 is FQNNGV. Trimming removed 3 bases from V and 0 bases from J; junction bases left unmatched: 0. CDR3 in amino acids: CASSLDRGSYNEQFF. CDR3 bases: TGTGCCAGCAGCTTGGACAGGGGCTCCTACAATGAGCAGTTCTTC.

This sequence joins TRBV11-3 and TRBJ2-1, with D maybe TRBD2 (6 bases). The germline CDR1 and CDR2 sequences are SGHNT and YENEEA. The CDR3 is 14 amino acids. Trimming shortened V by 2 bases and J by 4 bases, and 9 bases separated the two germline ends. This chain's CDR3 is CASSLNSGYNEQFF. The CDR3 DNA sequence: TGTGCCAGCAGCTTAAACAGCGGGTACAATGAGCAGTTCTTC.

The chain joins TRBV27 to TRBJ1-2; 7 bases are shared with TRBD1. The CDR3 covers 13 residues. Trimming cost V 6 bases and J 4 bases; bases outside gene matches: 5. Per germline, CDR1 MNHEY and CDR2 SMNVEV (reference sequence). The DNA for the CDR3 is TGTGCCAGCAGCCGGGACAGTCTCTATGGCTACACCTTC. Its protein is CASSRDSLYGYTF.

This clone was seen a handful of times. The chain joins TRBV3-1 (or the pseudogene TRBV3-2) to TRBJ1-4; TRBD1 agrees at 8 bases. This CDR3 comprises 14 residues. The trim removed 5 bases at V and 4 bases at J, leaving 3 bases unmatched. In germline, CDR1 is LGHDT, CDR2 YNNKEL (reference sequence). The CDR3 DNA reads TGTGCCAGCAGCTCCGGACAGGGTAATGAAAAACTGTTTTTT. Amino acids: CASSSGQGNEKLFF.

The chain recombines TRBV20-1 with TRBJ1-3; 10 nucleotides align to TRBD1. V was clipped by 3 bases and J by 3 bases; unmatched bases: 8. From germline, CDR1 is DFQATT and CDR2 SNEGSKA (reference sequence). The length of the CDR3 is 16 residues. The CDR3 region is CSASRQGALYGNTIYF. The CDR3 bases are TGCAGTGCTAGTAGACAGGGGGCGCTTTATGGAAACACCATATATTTT.

This chain links TRBV4-3 with TRBJ2-2; D is possibly TRBD1 (6 bases). The CDR3 extends over 14 amino acids. The germline V gene has CDR1 LGHNA and CDR2 YSLEER. The ends were cut back, 4 bases at V and 6 bases at J, with 12 bases in the middle. The CDR3 DNA sequence: TGCGCCAGCAGCCTAACCCAGGGGTCCGGGGAGCTGTTTTTT. It specifies CASSLTQGSGELFF.

The chain has TRBV5-8 and TRBJ1-1, with 7 bases matching TRBD1. The CDR3 is 16 amino acids. V was clipped by 5 bases and J by 1 base; unmatched bases: 11. The germline V gene has CDR1 SGHTS and CDR2 YDEGEE. The CDR3 sequence is CASRTPRQGPNTEAFF. The CDR3 bases are TGTGCCAGCAGGACCCCCCGACAGGGCCCGAACACTGAAGCTTTCTTT. Complete variable domain (other parts from reference TRBV5-8 and TRBJ1-1): EAGVTQSPTHLIKTRGQQATLRCSPISGHTSVYWYQQALGLGLQFLLWYDEGEERNRGNFPPRFSGRQFPNYSSELNVNALELEDSALYLCASRTPRQGPNTEAFFGQGTRLTVV.

The J gene is TRBJ2-3, the V gene TRBV6-6; TRBD2 matches at 8 bases. Germline V gene lookup returns CDR1 MNHNY and CDR2 SVGAGI (reference sequence). CDR3 length: 14 residues. After removal of 2 bases from V and 6 bases from J, the junction contained 4 bases not matched to a gene. The CDR3 loop is CASSYEAGADTQYF. The CDR3, as DNA: TGTGCCAGCAGTTACGAAGCGGGAGCTGATACGCAGTATTTT.

The chain has TRBV21-1 and TRBJ2-3; the D segment call TRBD2 is taken from the table without a DNA check. TRBV21-1 is marked as a pseudogene. This CDR3 spans 16 amino acids. The CDR3, as DNA: TGTGCCAGCAGCAGTAGCGGGAGGGAAAACACAGATACGCAGTATTTT. It codes for CASSSSGRENTDTQYF.